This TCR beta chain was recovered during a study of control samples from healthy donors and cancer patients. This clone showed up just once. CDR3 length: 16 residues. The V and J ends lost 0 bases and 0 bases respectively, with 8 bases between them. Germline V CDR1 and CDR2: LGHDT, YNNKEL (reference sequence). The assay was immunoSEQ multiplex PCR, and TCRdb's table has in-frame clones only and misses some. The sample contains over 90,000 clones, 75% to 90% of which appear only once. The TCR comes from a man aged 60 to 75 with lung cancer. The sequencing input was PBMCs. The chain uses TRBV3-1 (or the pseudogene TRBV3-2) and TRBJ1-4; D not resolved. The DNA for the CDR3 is TGTGCCAGCAGCCAAGAGGGCAGGTCAACTAATGAAAAACTGTTTTTT. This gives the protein CASSQEGRSTNEKLFF.